The 10 T cell receptor beta chains in this list originate from one sample, sequenced in a study of T-cell reconstitution after alpha-beta-depleted transplantation in children. It was with unique molecular identifiers that the TCRbeta library was prepared. Each CDR3 protein gets one entry after TCRdb re-called the PCR reads with MiXCR. This table holds 450,000 to 600,000 distinct CDR3 sequences, around a third found once. Sample: PBMCs from the stem cell graft donor, taken from the stem cell graft. Every receptor here comes from a human donor who donated a stem cell graft to a child with aplastic anemia.

This clonotype was counted between two and nine times. J is TRBJ1-6 and V is TRBV28; D is uncertain. This CDR3 is built from 15 residues. Trimming took off 6 bases at V and 4 bases at J, with 13 bases between the two ends. Germline V gene lookup returns CDR1 MDHEN and CDR2 SYDVKM. The CDR3 coding sequence is TGTGCCAGCAGGATAGGACCGCAGTATAATTCACCCCTCCACTTT. This encodes CASRIGPQYNSPLHF.

This chain links TRBV29-1 with TRBJ1-5; maybe TRBD1 (6 bases). V was trimmed by 1 base and J by 5 bases, leaving 9 bases between them. This CDR3 contains 13 residues. CDR1 is SQVTM, CDR2 ANQGSEA, per germline. The CDR3 spells CSVEGEGDQPQHF. The CDR3 bases are TGCAGCGTTGAAGGTGAGGGGGATCAGCCCCAGCATTTT.

The V gene is TRBV6-2 or TRBV6-3, the J gene TRBJ2-3, with TRBD1 identical over 7 bases. The CDR3 has 16 amino acids. The germline gives CDR1 MNHEY, CDR2 SVGEGT. V dropped 2 bases and J dropped 4; count of bases not matched to a gene: 9. This chain's CDR3 is CASSYGTVRFADTQYF. The CDR3 bases are TGTGCCAGCAGTTACGGGACAGTTAGATTCGCAGATACGCAGTATTTT.

The chain links TRBV4-3 to TRBJ2-3; TRBD2 matches at 9 bases. V was pared by 0 bases and J by 2 bases, with 12 bases of the junction left unmatched. In germline, CDR1 is LGHNA, CDR2 YSLEER. The CDR3 sequence is 19 residues long. The CDR3 region has the DNA TGCGCCAGCAGCCAAGATCCATCAACTAGCGGGTACCCCACAGATACGCAGTATTTT. Translation: CASSQDPSTSGYPTDTQYF.

This clonotype has just a few counts. The chain links TRBV6-2 or TRBV6-3 to TRBJ2-3, with 9 bases matching TRBD2. Germline trimming cut 2 bases from V and 4 bases from J; bases unmatched to any gene: 4. This CDR3 comprises 15 residues. Germline CDR1 is MNHEY and CDR2 is SVGEGT. Here the CDR3 reads CASSYRREGPDTQYF. CDR3 nucleotides: TGTGCCAGCAGTTACCGGCGGGAGGGCCCAGATACGCAGTATTTT.

This sequence joins TRBV18 and TRBJ1-1; possibly TRBD1 for D (5 bases). The CDR3 has 15 amino acids. Germline CDR1 KGHSH, CDR2 LQKENI. Deletions cut 5 bases from V and 2 bases from J, with 15 bases between. The chain's CDR3 is CASSEVSRGNTEAFF. CDR3 bases: TGTGCCAGCTCAGAAGTCTCAAGGGGCAACACTGAAGCTTTCTTT.

The chain is built from TRBV9 and TRBJ2-2; 7 bases are a match to TRBD2. Germline values: CDR1 SGDLS, CDR2 YYNGEE. The V gene end was trimmed by 3 bases and the J gene end by 7 bases; junction bases not matched to a gene: 12. The CDR3 consists of 16 residues. The CDR3 nucleotides are TGTGCCAGCAGCGCATCCGGGACTATGCTTGGCGGGGAGCTGTTTTTT. Protein: CASSASGTMLGGELFF.

This chain joins TRBV29-1 and TRBJ1-2, with D unresolved. CDR1 and CDR2 (germline): SQVTM, ANQGSEA. The CDR3 is 11 residues long. The germline V and J ends were trimmed by 7 bases and 7 bases, with 13 bases remaining between them. The CDR3 nucleotides are TGCAGCGACCACGTAGGAGGTGGCTACACCTTC. Encoded protein: CSDHVGGGYTF.

This clonotype appeared many times. The rearrangement links TRBV5-1 to TRBJ2-7; D unclear. The CDR3 totals 13 residues. V shed 0 bases and J shed 2 bases, with 6 bases lying between them. CDR1 and CDR2 (germline): SGHRS, YFSETQ. The DNA of the CDR3 is TGCGCCAGCAGCTTGGGCAGTACCTACGAGCAGTACTTC. This codes for CASSLGSTYEQYF.

This clonotype was seen more than once but under ten times. This chain joins TRBV12-3 or TRBV12-4 and TRBJ2-6; no clear D. This CDR3 is built from 16 residues. V dropped 1 base and J dropped 3 bases, with 10 bases sitting between them. This CDR3 is CASSLDRRGGANVLTF. CDR3 DNA: TGTGCCAGCAGTTTAGACCGTCGAGGTGGGGCCAACGTCCTGACTTTC.